This TCR beta chain came from a study of Ad26.COV2.S vaccination and SARS-CoV-2 variants. Across the whole study: The vaccine Ad26.COV2.S was put into the muscle once, or twice with 56 days between. Study-wide results and limits: Breadth and depth estimates from TCRs may understate total T cell responses.

The treatment here: roughly 20 received Ad26.COV2.S at low or high dose, single or two shots; roughly five received placebo; per-sample allocation not given. Sample collection was performed on day 63 after the first vaccine or placebo injection. The individual, an adult aged 18-55 years, was a donor in Boston. The CDR3 length is 13 residues. Germline-derived CDR1 and CDR2 are MNHEY and SVGEGT. Trimming took 0 bases from V and 2 from J, leaving 3 bases between them. Assay: immunoSEQ multiplex PCR; the TCRdb copy retains only in-frame clones and omits some. The table records about 370,000 clones, approximately 90% of them present only once. This clone was observed at least ten times. Its antigen is not known.

This sequence originates from a person aged 18-60 years who received the Ad26.COV2.S COVID-19 vaccine or a placebo. Sequenced material: peripheral blood, taken in a trial of Ad26.COV2.S vaccine versus placebo. This chain joins TRBV6-2 or TRBV6-3 and TRBJ2-3, with D unresolved. The CDR3 sequence: CASSYSTTDTQYF. CDR3 sequence (DNA): TGTGCCAGCAGTTACTCGACCACAGATACGCAGTATTTT.